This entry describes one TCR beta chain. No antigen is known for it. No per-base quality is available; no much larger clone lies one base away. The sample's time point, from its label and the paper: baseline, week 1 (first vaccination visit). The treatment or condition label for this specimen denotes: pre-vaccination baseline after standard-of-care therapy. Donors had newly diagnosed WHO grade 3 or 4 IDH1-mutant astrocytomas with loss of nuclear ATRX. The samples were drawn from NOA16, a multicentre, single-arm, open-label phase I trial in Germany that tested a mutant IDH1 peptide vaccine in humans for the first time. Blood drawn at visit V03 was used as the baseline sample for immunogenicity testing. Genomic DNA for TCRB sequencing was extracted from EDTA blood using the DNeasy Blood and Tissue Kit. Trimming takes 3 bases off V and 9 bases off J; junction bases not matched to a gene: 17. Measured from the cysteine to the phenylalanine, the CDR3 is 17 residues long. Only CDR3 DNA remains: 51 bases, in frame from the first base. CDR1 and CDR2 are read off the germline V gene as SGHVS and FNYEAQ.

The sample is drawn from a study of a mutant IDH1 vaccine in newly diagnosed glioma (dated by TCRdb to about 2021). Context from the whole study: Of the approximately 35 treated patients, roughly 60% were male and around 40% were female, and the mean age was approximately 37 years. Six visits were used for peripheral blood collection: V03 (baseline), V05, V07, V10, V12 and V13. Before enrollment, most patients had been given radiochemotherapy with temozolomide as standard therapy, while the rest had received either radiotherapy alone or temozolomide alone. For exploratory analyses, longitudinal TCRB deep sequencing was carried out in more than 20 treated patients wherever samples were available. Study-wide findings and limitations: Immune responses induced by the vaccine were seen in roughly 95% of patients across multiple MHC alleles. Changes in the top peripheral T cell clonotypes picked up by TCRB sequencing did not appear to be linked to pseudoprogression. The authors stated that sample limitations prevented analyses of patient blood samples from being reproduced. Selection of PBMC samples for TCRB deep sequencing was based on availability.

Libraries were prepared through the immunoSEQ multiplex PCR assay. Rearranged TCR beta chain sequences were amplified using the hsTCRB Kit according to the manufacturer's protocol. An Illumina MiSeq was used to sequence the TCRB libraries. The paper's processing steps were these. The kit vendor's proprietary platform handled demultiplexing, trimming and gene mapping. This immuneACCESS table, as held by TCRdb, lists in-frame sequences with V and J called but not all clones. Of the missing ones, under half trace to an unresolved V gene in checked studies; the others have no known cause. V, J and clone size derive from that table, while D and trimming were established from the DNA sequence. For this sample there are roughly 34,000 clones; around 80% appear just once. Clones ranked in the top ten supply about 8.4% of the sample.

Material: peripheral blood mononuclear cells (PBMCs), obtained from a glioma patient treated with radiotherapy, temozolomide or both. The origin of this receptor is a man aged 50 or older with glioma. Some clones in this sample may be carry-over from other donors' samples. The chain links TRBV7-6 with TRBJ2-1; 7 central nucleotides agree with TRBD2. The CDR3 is CASSLEPARGSDGEQFF. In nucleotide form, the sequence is TGTGCCAGCAGCTTGGAACCTGCTCGCGGGAGTGACGGTGAGCAGTTCTTC.